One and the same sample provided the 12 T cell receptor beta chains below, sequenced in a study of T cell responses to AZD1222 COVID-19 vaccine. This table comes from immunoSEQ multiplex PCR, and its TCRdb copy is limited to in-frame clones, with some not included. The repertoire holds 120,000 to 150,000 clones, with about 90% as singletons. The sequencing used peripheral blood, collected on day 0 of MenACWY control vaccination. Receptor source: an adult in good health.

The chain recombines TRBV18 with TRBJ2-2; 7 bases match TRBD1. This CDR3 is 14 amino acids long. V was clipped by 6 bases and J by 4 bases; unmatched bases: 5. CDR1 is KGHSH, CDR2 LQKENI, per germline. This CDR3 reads CASSLDRATGELFF. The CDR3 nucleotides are TGTGCCAGCTCCCTCGACAGGGCCACCGGGGAGCTGTTTTTT.

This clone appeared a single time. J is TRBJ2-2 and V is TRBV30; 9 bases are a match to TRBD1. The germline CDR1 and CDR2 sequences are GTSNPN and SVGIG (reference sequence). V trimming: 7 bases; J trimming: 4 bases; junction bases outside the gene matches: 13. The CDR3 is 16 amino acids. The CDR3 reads CALTGTGSRGTGELFF. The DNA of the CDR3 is TGTGCCTTGACCGGGACAGGGTCGAGGGGCACCGGGGAGCTGTTTTTT.

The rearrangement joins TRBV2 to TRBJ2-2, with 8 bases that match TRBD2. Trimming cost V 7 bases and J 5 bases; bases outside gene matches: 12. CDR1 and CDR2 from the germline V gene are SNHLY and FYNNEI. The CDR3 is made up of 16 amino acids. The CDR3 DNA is TGTGCCAGCACCCTCGCTGCGGGGGGTCCAACCGGGGAGCTGTTTTTT. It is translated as CASTLAAGGPTGELFF.

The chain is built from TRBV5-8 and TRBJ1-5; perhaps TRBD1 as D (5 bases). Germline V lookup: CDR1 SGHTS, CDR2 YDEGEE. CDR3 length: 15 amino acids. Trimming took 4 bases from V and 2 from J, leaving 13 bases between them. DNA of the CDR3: TGTGCCAGCAGCGGGGGGGAGACGGGCAATCAGCCCCAGCATTTT. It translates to CASSGGETGNQPQHF.

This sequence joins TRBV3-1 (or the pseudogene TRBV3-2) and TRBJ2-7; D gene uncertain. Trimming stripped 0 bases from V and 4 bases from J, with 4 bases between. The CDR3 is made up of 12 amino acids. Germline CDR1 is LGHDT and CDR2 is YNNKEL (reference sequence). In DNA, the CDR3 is TGTGCCAGCAGCCAAGACAGTTACGAGCAGTACTTC. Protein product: CASSQDSYEQYF.

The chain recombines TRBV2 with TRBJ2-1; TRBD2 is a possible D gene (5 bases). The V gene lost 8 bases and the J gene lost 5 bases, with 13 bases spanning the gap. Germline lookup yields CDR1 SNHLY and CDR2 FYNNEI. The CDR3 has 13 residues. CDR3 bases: TGTGCCAGCCGTGCACCCGGGGACAATGAGCAGTTCTTC. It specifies CASRAPGDNEQFF.

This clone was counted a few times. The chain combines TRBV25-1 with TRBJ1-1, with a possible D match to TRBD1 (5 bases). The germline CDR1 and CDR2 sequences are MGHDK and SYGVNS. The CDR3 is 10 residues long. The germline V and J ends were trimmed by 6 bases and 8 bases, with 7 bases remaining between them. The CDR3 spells CASRGTEAFF. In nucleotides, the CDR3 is TGTGCCAGCAGAGGGACCGAAGCTTTCTTT.

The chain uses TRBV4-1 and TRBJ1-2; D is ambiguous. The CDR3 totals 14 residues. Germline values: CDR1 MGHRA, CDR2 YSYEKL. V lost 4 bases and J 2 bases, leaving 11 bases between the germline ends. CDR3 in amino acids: CASSRGTVNYGYTF. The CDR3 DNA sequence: TGCGCCAGCAGCCGAGGAACGGTGAACTATGGCTACACCTTC.

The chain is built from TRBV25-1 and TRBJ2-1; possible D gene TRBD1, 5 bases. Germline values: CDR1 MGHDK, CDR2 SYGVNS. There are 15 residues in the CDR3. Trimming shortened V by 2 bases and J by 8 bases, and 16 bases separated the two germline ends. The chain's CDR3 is CASSEVERPTDEQFF. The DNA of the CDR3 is TGTGCCAGCAGTGAAGTTGAGAGGCCGACAGATGAGCAGTTCTTC.

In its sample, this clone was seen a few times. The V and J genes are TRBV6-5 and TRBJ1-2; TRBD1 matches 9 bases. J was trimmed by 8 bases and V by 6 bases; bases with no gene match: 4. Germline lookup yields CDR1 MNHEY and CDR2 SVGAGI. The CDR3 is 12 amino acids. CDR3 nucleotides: TGTGCCAGCAGACAGGGGGCAGGAGGCTACACCTTC. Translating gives CASRQGAGGYTF.

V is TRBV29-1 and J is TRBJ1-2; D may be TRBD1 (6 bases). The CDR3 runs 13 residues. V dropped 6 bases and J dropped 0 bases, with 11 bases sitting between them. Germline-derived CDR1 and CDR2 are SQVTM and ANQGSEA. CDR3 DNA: TGCAGCGTCGCCAGGGACACTAACTATGGCTACACCTTC. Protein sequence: CSVARDTNYGYTF.

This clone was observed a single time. The CDR3 reads CASSPGGQGRGQPQHF. CDR3 DNA: TGTGCCAGCAGCCCGGGTGGGCAGGGCAGAGGTCAGCCCCAGCATTTT. V usage is TRBV28 and J usage is TRBJ1-5; TRBD1 is a possible D gene (5 bases). V gave up 6 bases and J gave up 6 bases, with 21 bases separating them. Germline V CDR1 and CDR2: MDHEN, SYDVKM. This CDR3 is 16 amino acids long.